This record concerns one TCR beta chain sequence. Libraries were prepared by immunoSEQ multiplex PCR; TCRdb keeps only in-frame clonotypes and omits some of them. The repertoire holds around 1.4 million clones, 98% to 99% seen once, with about 0.35% in the top ten. This sample is part of a study of shared clonotypes between healthy human individuals. Trimming shortened V by 5 bases and J by 4 bases, and 21 bases separated the two germline ends. This CDR3 comprises 16 residues. Germline V lookup: CDR1 SEHNR, CDR2 FQNEAQ (reference sequence). This chain joins TRBV7-9 and TRBJ2-7; D is possibly TRBD2 (7 bases). The sample consisted of naive CD4+ T cells sorted from blood. Subset denoted: CD45RA+ positively selected. The sequence was obtained from a young man in good health. CDR3 bases: TGTGCCAGCAGCCACCCTGCTGGGCGGGGGCGGTACGAGCAGTACTTC. This translates into CASSHPAGRGRYEQYF.